One sample yielded the 11 T cell receptor beta chains listed below, sequenced in a study of spatial heterogeneity in lung cancer. TCRdb used MiXCR to reprocess the 5' RACE reads, holding one entry per CDR3 protein. The sample consists of tens of thousands of distinct CDR3 sequences, 7% to 9% of them appearing once. Time point of the sample: sample taken at primary tumor resection. Without sorting, whole RNA was sequenced from tumor, nontumor lung or frozen PBMC. The sequencing here drew on PBMCs, taken at surgery. The receptors come from a male donor with early-stage non-small cell lung cancer.

The sample holds many counts of this clonotype. The J gene is TRBJ1-6, the V gene TRBV5-1; perhaps TRBD1 as D (6 bases). Trimming removed 5 bases from V and 6 bases from J, with 12 bases in between. Germline lookup yields CDR1 SGHRS and CDR2 YFSETQ. This CDR3 is built from 14 residues. The CDR3 loop reads CASSGGGVNSPLHF. The DNA for the CDR3 is TGCGCCAGCAGTGGAGGGGGAGTTAATTCACCCCTCCACTTT.

This clonotype has a count of ten or more. The chain recombines TRBV10-3 with TRBJ2-5; 15 positions agree with TRBD2. This CDR3 is built from 14 residues. The J segment lost 4 bases and the V segment lost 11 bases, leaving 5 bases of the junction unmatched. CDR1 and CDR2 (germline): ENHRY, SYGVKD. CDR3 loop: CASGLAGGGETQYF. Written as DNA, the CDR3 is TGTGCCTCGGGACTAGCGGGGGGCGGAGAGACCCAGTACTTC.

This clonotype was counted only a few times. This chain joins TRBV29-1 and TRBJ2-7, with TRBD2 matching 8 bases. CDR1 and CDR2 (germline): SQVTM, ANQGSEA. The CDR3 has 14 residues. Germline trimming cut 4 bases from V and 1 base from J; bases unmatched to any gene: 6. The CDR3 region is CSVVRAGASYEQYF. The CDR3 DNA is TGCAGCGTTGTTCGAGCGGGAGCTTCCTACGAGCAGTACTTC.

This clonotype was detected a few times. CDR3 protein: CASSTQGAYTEAFF. Written as DNA, the CDR3 is TGCGCCAGCAGCACACAGGGGGCCTACACTGAAGCTTTCTTT. The chain uses TRBV5-1 and TRBJ1-1; 9 bases fit TRBD1. Germline V gene data show CDR1 as SGHRS and CDR2 as YFSETQ. J gave up 3 bases and V 4 bases, and 4 bases lay outside the gene matches. The CDR3 totals 14 residues.

This rearrangement joins TRBV20-1 to TRBJ2-7, with D uncertain. Trimming pared 0 bases from V and 3 bases from J, leaving 15 bases between. The CDR3 has 15 amino acids. Looked up from germline, CDR1 is DFQATT and CDR2 is SNEGSKA (reference sequence). CDR3 coding DNA: TGCAGTGCTAGAGATCGGAGAAAAGGCAACTACGAGCAGTACTTC. It encodes CSARDRRKGNYEQYF.

V is TRBV18 and J is TRBJ1-6; 7 bases agree with TRBD1. Germline V gene lookup returns CDR1 KGHSH and CDR2 LQKENI. This CDR3 is built from 15 residues. J gave up 7 bases and V 3 bases, and 6 bases lay outside the gene matches. CDR3 in amino acids: CASSPGQGGNSPLHF. The CDR3 nucleotides are TGTGCCAGCTCACCTGGGCAGGGGGGCAATTCACCCCTCCACTTT.

This clonotype was detected many times. V and J are TRBV9 and TRBJ2-7; TRBD2 is a possible D gene (5 bases). The CDR3 totals 13 residues. Trimming took off 4 bases at V and 7 bases at J, with 15 bases between the two ends. Per the germline V gene, CDR1 is SGDLS and CDR2 is YYNGEE. CDR3 nucleotide sequence: TGTGCCAGCAGCATCCGGAGGCTCCGTGAGCAGTACTTC. Protein: CASSIRRLREQYF.

This clonotype was detected a few times. The rearrangement uses TRBV20-1 and TRBJ2-2; TRBD1 aligns across 7 bases. CDR1 and CDR2 (germline): DFQATT, SNEGSKA (reference sequence). Losses at the gene ends were 0 bases for V and 1 base for J; bases not matched to a gene: 2. This CDR3 contains 15 residues. The CDR3 protein is CSAREYRGNTGELFF. As DNA, the CDR3 is TGCAGTGCTAGAGAATACAGGGGGAACACCGGGGAGCTGTTTTTT.

The rearrangement links TRBV7-2 to TRBJ1-5, with D possibly being TRBD1 (6 bases). Per the germline V gene, CDR1 is SGHTA and CDR2 is FQGNSA. With 4 bases removed from V and 3 bases from J, the gap between germline ends came to 10 bases. The CDR3 runs 14 residues. This chain's CDR3 is CASSSPGANQPQHF. CDR3 DNA sequence: TGTGCCAGCAGCTCGCCAGGGGCCAATCAGCCCCAGCATTTT.

This clonotype was counted ten times or more. The genes are TRBV28 and TRBJ1-5; no clear D. Trimming removed 3 bases at V and 6 bases at J, with 6 bases between. The CDR3 is 12 amino acids. Germline V gene lookup returns CDR1 MDHEN and CDR2 SYDVKM. This CDR3 is CASSLKGQPQHF. In nucleotides, the CDR3 is TGTGCCAGCAGTTTGAAAGGTCAGCCCCAGCATTTT.

This clonotype was found a few times. The CDR3 loop is CSVEGPAYGYTF. The CDR3 bases are TGCAGCGTTGAAGGTCCAGCCTATGGCTACACCTTC. The genes are TRBV29-1 and TRBJ1-2; no definite D call. Germline lookup yields CDR1 SQVTM and CDR2 ANQGSEA. Trimming took 1 base from V and 4 from J, leaving 7 bases between them. This CDR3 spans 12 amino acids.